The source of this T cell receptor (beta chain) is a study of cytomegalovirus exposure and HLA in healthy donors. The CDR3 length is 19 residues. V trimming: 5 bases; J trimming: 0 bases; junction bases outside the gene matches: 16. Germline V lookup: CDR1 SEHNR, CDR2 FQNEAQ (reference sequence). In its sample, this clone was seen once. PCR was performed using 60 Vbeta and 13 Jbeta primers. Profiling relied on immunoSEQ multiplex PCR, and the TCRdb table lists in-frame clones only, not all of them. The sample has roughly 100,000 clones, about 81% seen once. Specimen: PBMCs. This receptor was identified in a young man in good health and CMV-seronegative. The chain has TRBV7-9 and TRBJ2-7, with 10 bases lining up with TRBD2. CDR3 sequence (DNA): TGTGCCAGCAGCCACCCCTGGGCTAGCGGGAGCGTGGGCTCCTACGAGCAGTACTTC. Its protein product is CASSHPWASGSVGSYEQYF.